A single sample gave rise to the 20 T cell receptor beta chains below, sequenced in a study of T cell responses to AZD1222 COVID-19 vaccine. Clones were read by immunoSEQ multiplex PCR, and TCRdb kept only the in-frame ones, dropping some. In the table there are some 100,000 clones, about 89% of which are singletons. The starting material was peripheral blood, obtained 28 days after the second AZD1222 dose. The origin of the receptors is an adult who received the AZD1222 COVID-19 vaccine.

This chain connects TRBV2 to TRBJ2-7, with D possibly TRBD1 on 6 matching bases. The CDR3 covers 11 residues. Germline CDR1 and CDR2: SNHLY and FYNNEI. V was shortened by 5 bases and J by 5 bases, with 7 bases between the two germline ends. Written as DNA, the CDR3 is TGTGCCAGCAGTTACAGGGACGAGCAGTACTTC. It encodes CASSYRDEQYF.

The CDR3 nucleotides read TGTGCCAGTAGTATGATCGCGGGGGGGTACAATGAGCAGTTCTTC. Its translation: CASSMIAGGYNEQFF. The chain is built from TRBV19 and TRBJ2-1; TRBD2 aligns across 9 bases. The germline gives CDR1 LNHDA, CDR2 SQIVND (reference sequence). The CDR3 is 15 amino acids. V lost 3 bases to trimming and J lost 4 bases; unmatched junction nucleotides: 4.

V gene TRBV30 combines with J gene TRBJ1-5; D call uncertain. Trimming removed 2 bases at V and 7 bases at J, with 9 bases between. CDR1 is GTSNPN, CDR2 SVGIG, per germline (reference sequence). The CDR3 runs to 12 residues. The CDR3 loop reads CAWSPPGQPQHF. CDR3 sequence (DNA): TGTGCCTGGAGTCCGCCGGGACAGCCCCAGCATTTT.

This chain links TRBV9 with TRBJ2-2; D gene uncertain. Looked up from germline, CDR1 is SGDLS and CDR2 is YYNGEE. The CDR3 runs to 15 residues. Trimming removed 0 bases from V and 0 bases from J, with 6 bases in between. CDR3 loop: CASSVEAANTGELFF. CDR3 sequence (DNA): TGTGCCAGCAGCGTAGAAGCTGCGAACACCGGGGAGCTGTTTTTT.

The chain uses TRBV7-9 and TRBJ1-2; D ambiguous. This CDR3 is built from 14 residues. Trimming took 7 bases from V and 4 from J, leaving 16 bases between them. CDR1 is SEHNR, CDR2 FQNEAQ, per germline (reference sequence). The CDR3 protein is CASTNTNTGYGYTF. The CDR3 DNA is TGTGCCAGCACCAATACCAACACCGGCTATGGCTACACCTTC.

This chain uses TRBV30 with TRBJ2-7, with D possibly TRBD1 on 6 matching bases. Germline values: CDR1 GTSNPN, CDR2 SVGIG (reference sequence). CDR3 length equals 13 residues. Trimming cost V 1 base and J 0 bases, with 7 bases left between them. This CDR3 is CAWSEDSSYEQYF. For the CDR3, the DNA is TGTGCCTGGAGTGAGGACAGCTCCTACGAGCAGTACTTC. The entire variable domain, with the rest obtained from reference TRBV30 and TRBJ2-7, is as follows: SQTIHQWPATLVQPVGSPLSLECTVEGTSNPNLYWYRQAAGRGLQLLFYSVGIGQISSEVPQNLSASRPQDRQFILSSKKLLLSDSGFYLCAWSEDSSYEQYFGPGTRLTVT.

The V call is TRBV9, the J call TRBJ2-2, with TRBD1 identical over 8 bases. Trimming at V came to 4 bases and at J to 8 bases, leaving 7 bases not matched to a gene. The CDR3 runs 14 residues. The germline V gene encodes CDR1 SGDLS and CDR2 YYNGEE. The CDR3: CASSIRTGLGELFF. CDR3 nucleotide sequence: TGTGCCAGCAGCATAAGGACAGGGCTAGGGGAGCTGTTTTTT.

This chain uses TRBV19 with TRBJ1-1; tentatively, D is TRBD1 (6 bases). The CDR3 is 13 amino acids. Germline values: CDR1 LNHDA, CDR2 SQIVND (reference sequence). V dropped 7 bases and J dropped 4 bases, with 13 bases sitting between them. The CDR3 here is CASITGRSTEAFF. CDR3 in DNA: TGTGCCAGTATCACAGGGAGGAGCACTGAAGCTTTCTTT.

V gene TRBV5-1 combines with J gene TRBJ1-4; 8 nucleotides align to TRBD1. Losses at the gene ends were 4 bases for V and 5 bases for J; bases not matched to a gene: 7. This CDR3 has 15 residues. Germline values: CDR1 SGHRS, CDR2 YFSETQ. The CDR3 sequence is CASSQQDRVNEKLFF. Written as DNA, the CDR3 is TGCGCCAGCAGCCAACAGGACAGGGTAAATGAAAAACTGTTTTTT.

The rearrangement joins TRBV5-3 to TRBJ2-4, with 8 bases aligning to TRBD1. TRBV5-3 is known as an ORF, though its function is uncertain. The V gene end was trimmed by 4 bases and the J gene end by 3 bases; junction bases not matched to a gene: 12. The CDR3 contains 17 residues. The chain's CDR3 is CARSRQMDRVDKNIQYF. The CDR3 DNA is TGTGCCAGAAGCCGACAGATGGACAGGGTGGACAAAAACATTCAGTACTTC.

This rearrangement joins TRBV9 to TRBJ2-2, with D unresolved. Germline V gene sequence: CDR1 SGDLS, CDR2 YYNGEE. Trimming left V 0 bases short and J 9 bases short, with 15 bases between. The CDR3 is 15 amino acids. The CDR3, as DNA: TGTGCCAGCAGCGTAGACTGGAACTCGGCCAGGGAGCTGTTTTTT. This gives the protein CASSVDWNSARELFF. The whole variable domain, filled in from reference TRBV9 and TRBJ2-2, reads DSGVTQTPKHLITATGQRVTLRCSPRSGDLSVYWYQQSLDQGLQFLIQYYNGEERAKGNILERFSAQQFPDLHSELNLSSLELGDSALYFCASSVDWNSARELFFGEGSRLTVL.

The chain recombines TRBV28 with TRBJ1-6, with D hard to call. The germline CDR1 and CDR2 sequences are MDHEN and SYDVKM. CDR3 size: 16 residues. Trimming took off 6 bases at V and 6 bases at J, with 18 bases between the two ends. The CDR3 spells CASRLSNPGANSPLHF. DNA for the CDR3: TGTGCCAGCAGACTTTCCAACCCAGGAGCTAATTCACCCCTCCACTTT.

The chain has TRBV4-3 and TRBJ2-7; 9 bases align to TRBD2. V lost 0 bases, J lost 0 bases, and 3 bases stayed unmatched. This CDR3 spans 16 amino acids. CDR1 is LGHNA, CDR2 YSLEER, per germline. CDR3 in amino acids: CASSQDDSGSSYEQYF. The CDR3, as DNA: TGCGCCAGCAGCCAAGATGATAGCGGGAGCTCCTACGAGCAGTACTTC.

The gene calls are TRBV30 and TRBJ1-4; unclear D gene. CDR3 length equals 12 residues. V lost 0 bases and J 8 bases, leaving 7 bases between the germline ends. Germline V gene sequence: CDR1 GTSNPN, CDR2 SVGIG (reference sequence). The chain's CDR3 is CAWSVHGEKLFF. The CDR3 nucleotides read TGTGCCTGGAGTGTACACGGAGAAAAACTGTTTTTT.

With respect to this clone: One end of the junction varies from germline; a read error may be responsible. The rearrangement uses TRBV11-2 and TRBJ2-5, with D tentatively TRBD1 (5 bases). CDR1 SGHAT and CDR2 FQNNGV come from the germline V gene. This CDR3 spans 18 amino acids. CDR3 in DNA: TGTGCCAGCAGATTAGGGCAGGGCCTGGGTAAAGACAGTGAGACCCAGTACTTC. Protein product: CASRLGQGLGKDSETQYF.

The J gene is TRBJ1-2, the V gene TRBV21-1. TRBV21-1 is classified as a pseudogene. The CDR3 covers 16 residues. The DNA of the CDR3 is TGTGCCAGCAGCAAAGTGTGGAGGACTGCTAACTATGGCTACACCTTC. This codes for CASSKVWRTANYGYTF.

This clone was detected a few times. This sequence joins TRBV4-1 and TRBJ2-7; 8 positions agree with TRBD1. Germline V gene sequence: CDR1 MGHRA, CDR2 YSYEKL. The CDR3 is 14 residues long. V shed 4 bases and J 2 bases; nucleotides not matched to a gene: 4. For the CDR3, the DNA is TGCGCCAGCAGCCGATCGGACAGGGCCTACGAGCAGTACTTC. Its protein product is CASSRSDRAYEQYF.

V usage is TRBV9 and J usage is TRBJ1-1; no clear D. This CDR3 is 13 amino acids long. Trimming shortened V by 4 bases and J by 5 bases, and 12 bases separated the two germline ends. The germline CDR1 and CDR2 sequences are SGDLS and YYNGEE. As DNA, the CDR3 is TGTGCCAGCAGCCCGGGGTCGGGGACTGAAGCTTTCTTT. It translates to CASSPGSGTEAFF.

CDR3: CASSVGVANEQFF. The DNA of the CDR3 is TGTGCCAGCAGCGTAGGGGTCGCCAATGAGCAGTTCTTC. The V call is TRBV9, the J call TRBJ2-1; D is unresolved. The ends were cut back, 0 bases at V and 6 bases at J, with 7 bases in the middle. The CDR3 length is 13 residues. Germline V CDR1 and CDR2: SGDLS, YYNGEE. Full variable domain (remainder filled in from reference TRBV9 and TRBJ2-1): DSGVTQTPKHLITATGQRVTLRCSPRSGDLSVYWYQQSLDQGLQFLIQYYNGEERAKGNILERFSAQQFPDLHSELNLSSLELGDSALYFCASSVGVANEQFFGPGTRLTVL.

The chain uses TRBV7-3 and TRBJ2-3; D tentatively fits TRBD1 or TRBD2 (6 bases each). Trimming cost V 2 bases and J 1 base, with 10 bases left between them. In germline, CDR1 is SGHTA, CDR2 FQGTGA. The CDR3 is 15 residues long. CDR3 nucleotide sequence: TGTGCCAGCAGCTTAGGGGGCGGGGGCACAGATACGCAGTATTTT. It yields the protein CASSLGGGGTDTQYF. Together with reference TRBV7-3 and TRBJ2-3, the CDR3 gives the full variable domain: GAGVSQTPSNKVTEKGKYVELRCDPISGHTALYWYRQSLGQGPEFLIYFQGTGAADDSGLPNDRFFAVRPEGSVSTLKIQRTERGDSAVYLCASSLGGGGTDTQYFGPGTRLTVL.